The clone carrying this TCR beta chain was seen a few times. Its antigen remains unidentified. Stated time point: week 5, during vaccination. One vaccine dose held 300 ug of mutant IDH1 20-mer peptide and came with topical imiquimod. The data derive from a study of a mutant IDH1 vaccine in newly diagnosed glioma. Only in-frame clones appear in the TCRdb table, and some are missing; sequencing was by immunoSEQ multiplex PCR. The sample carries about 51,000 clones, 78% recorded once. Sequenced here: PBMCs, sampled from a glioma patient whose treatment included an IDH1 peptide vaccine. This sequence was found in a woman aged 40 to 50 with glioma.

The CDR3 nucleotides read TGTGCCAGCAGCCCTACCCACGGGGGGGCCTACAATGAGCAGTTCTTC. Protein: CASSPTHGGAYNEQFF. This chain joins TRBV16 and TRBJ2-1; TRBD2 matches at 8 bases. The CDR3 covers 16 residues. Germline V lookup: CDR1 KGHSY, CDR2 FQNENV. V was pared by 4 bases and J by 2 bases, with 7 bases of the junction left unmatched.